A single sample is the source of the 24 T cell receptor beta chains below, sequenced in a study of CD8 T cells in ankylosing spondylitis. General observations from the study: A motif of under ten highly homologous TCR beta variants was seen as apparently characteristic of ankylosing spondylitis blood.

Antigen specificity for these receptors is unknown. TCRdb fed the 5' RACE reads into MiXCR, producing one record per CDR3 protein. The table has about 440,000 distinct CDR3 sequences, roughly 15% seen once. Material: blood, either unsorted or a sorted T cell fraction (not recorded which). The source of these receptors is a male donor with ankylosing spondylitis.

This clonotype was seen only a few times. The gene calls are TRBV5-1 and TRBJ1-2; a possible D gene is TRBD1 (5 bases). V was trimmed by 0 bases and J by 0 bases, leaving 9 bases between them. CDR3 length: 15 amino acids. The germline V gene has CDR1 SGHRS and CDR2 YFSETQ. The CDR3 DNA sequence: TGCGCCAGCAGCTTGGAAGGGGTATCTAACTATGGCTACACCTTC. This codes for CASSLEGVSNYGYTF.

The chain employs TRBV7-3 and TRBJ2-5, with 14 positions matching TRBD2. The CDR3 covers 16 residues. Germline loops: CDR1 SGHTA, CDR2 FQGTGA. J lost 5 bases, V lost 4 bases, and 6 bases had no gene match. The DNA of the CDR3 is TGTGCCAGCAGCTCGGGACTAGCGGGGGATGTGGAGACCCAGTACTTC. It encodes CASSSGLAGDVETQYF. The variable domain in full, completed from reference TRBV7-3 and TRBJ2-5, reads GAGVSQTPSNKVTEKGKYVELRCDPISGHTALYWYRQSLGQGPEFLIYFQGTGAADDSGLPNDRFFAVRPEGSVSTLKIQRTERGDSAVYLCASSSGLAGDVETQYFGPGTRLLVL.

This clonotype was observed at least ten times. The V call is TRBV2, the J call TRBJ2-7, with D tentatively TRBD1 (5 bases). With 5 bases removed from V and 1 base from J, the gap between germline ends came to 6 bases. This CDR3 region has 12 residues. From germline, CDR1 is SNHLY and CDR2 FYNNEI. CDR3 residues: CASSRQSYEQYF. In DNA form, the CDR3 reads TGTGCCAGCAGTCGACAGTCCTACGAGCAGTACTTC. Filled out from reference TRBV2 and TRBJ2-7, the complete variable domain reads EPEVTQTPSHQVTQMGQEVILRCVPISNHLYFYWYRQILGQKVEFLVSFYNNEISEKSEIFDDQFSVERPDGSNFTLKIRSTKLEDSAMYFCASSRQSYEQYFGPGTRLTVT.

The chain uses TRBV28 and TRBJ2-7; the match to TRBD1 covers 7 bases. Trimming took 5 bases from V and 0 from J; bases not matched to a gene: 10. Germline assignment: CDR1 MDHEN and CDR2 SYDVKM. This CDR3 region has 16 residues. The CDR3 DNA is TGTGCCAGCAGTCCGATGACAGGGATCGGCTCCTACGAGCAGTACTTC. It specifies CASSPMTGIGSYEQYF.

Only a few counts were recorded for this clonotype. The J gene is TRBJ2-4, the V gene TRBV5-6; weak D call: TRBD1 (6 bases). CDR3 length equals 16 residues. V was trimmed by 5 bases and J by 3 bases, leaving 18 bases between them. The V gene's germline CDR1 is SGHDT and CDR2 YYEEEE. In nucleotides, the CDR3 is TGTGCCAGCAGTATAGGCCCCACAGGGTACAAAAACATTCAGTACTTC. This sequence encodes CASSIGPTGYKNIQYF.

The gene calls are TRBV6-2 or TRBV6-3 and TRBJ1-1, with D hard to call. The CDR3 runs to 14 residues. Trimming left V 7 bases short and J 3 bases short, with 15 bases between. Germline values: CDR1 MNHEY, CDR2 SVGEGT. CDR3 coding DNA: TGTGCCAGCAAGCAGGAGTCCTACCACACTGAAGCTTTCTTT. Translation: CASKQESYHTEAFF.

The chain recombines TRBV11-2 with TRBJ1-6; D call uncertain. Germline loops: CDR1 SGHAT, CDR2 FQNNGV. CDR3 length: 13 residues. Trimming took 4 bases from V and 8 from J, leaving 9 bases between them. CDR3: CASSSGVYSPLHF. CDR3 sequence (DNA): TGTGCCAGCAGCTCCGGGGTCTATTCACCCCTCCACTTT. Together with reference TRBV11-2 and TRBJ1-6, the CDR3 gives the full variable domain: EAGVAQSPRYKIIEKRQSVAFWCNPISGHATLYWYQQILGQGPKLLIQFQNNGVVDDSQLPKDRFSAERLKGVDSTLKIQPAKLEDSAVYLCASSSGVYSPLHFGNGTRLTVT.

The rearrangement joins TRBV4-2 to TRBJ1-2, with 7 bases matching TRBD1. Germline lookup yields CDR1 LGHNA and CDR2 YNFKEQ. The V gene end was trimmed by 0 bases and the J gene end by 8 bases; junction bases not matched to a gene: 0. The CDR3 runs 12 residues. The CDR3 sequence: CASSQETGGYTF. DNA of the CDR3: TGTGCCAGCAGCCAAGAGACAGGGGGCTACACCTTC.

This chain uses TRBV7-9 with TRBJ2-7; TRBD2 aligns across 10 bases. The CDR3 runs to 15 residues. Losses at the gene ends were 5 bases for V and 5 bases for J; bases not matched to a gene: 9. Per germline, CDR1 SEHNR and CDR2 FQNEAQ (reference sequence). CDR3 sequence reads: CASSAGGLAADEQYF. The DNA of the CDR3 is TGTGCCAGCAGCGCGGGAGGACTAGCGGCAGACGAGCAGTACTTC.

J is TRBJ2-3 and V is TRBV7-3, with D tentatively TRBD1 (6 bases). CDR1 is SGHTA and CDR2 is FQGTGA in the germline V gene. This CDR3 region has 14 residues. Deletions cut 4 bases from V and 4 bases from J, with 12 bases between. CDR3 sequence reads: CASSSRAGADTQYF. CDR3 DNA sequence: TGTGCCAGCAGCTCTCGGGCAGGGGCAGATACGCAGTATTTT.

A few counts support this clonotype. This chain connects TRBV28 to TRBJ2-7; unclear D gene. With 3 bases removed from V and 2 bases from J, the gap between germline ends came to 17 bases. CDR1 and CDR2 (germline): MDHEN, SYDVKM. The CDR3 is 16 amino acids. CDR3 residues: CASSFALGRLTYEQYF. The CDR3 bases are TGTGCCAGCAGTTTTGCTTTGGGCAGGTTGACCTACGAGCAGTACTTC. Filled out from reference TRBV28 and TRBJ2-7, the complete variable domain reads DVKVTQSSRYLVKRTGEKVFLECVQDMDHENMFWYRQDPGLGLRLIYFSYDVKMKEKGDIPEGYSVSREKKERFSLILESASTNQTSMYLCASSFALGRLTYEQYFGPGTRLTVT.

J is TRBJ2-2 and V is TRBV5-1, with 14 positions matching TRBD2. Losses at the gene ends were 4 bases for V and 1 base for J; bases not matched to a gene: 6. Germline CDR1 is SGHRS and CDR2 is YFSETQ. This CDR3 spans 18 amino acids. CDR3 residues: CASSAGLAGEMNTGELFF. As DNA, the CDR3 is TGCGCCAGCAGCGCGGGACTAGCGGGAGAGATGAACACCGGGGAGCTGTTTTTT.

The chain employs TRBV6-1 and TRBJ1-5, with no clear D. Per germline, CDR1 MNHNS and CDR2 SASEGT. The CDR3 totals 14 residues. The V gene lost 4 bases and the J gene lost 7 bases, with 14 bases spanning the gap. CDR3 DNA sequence: TGTGCCAGCAGTGTTGTCCCGGTGGCGCAGCCCCAGCATTTT. Translated, it gives CASSVVPVAQPQHF.

This clonotype came up a few times. The chain links TRBV5-6 to TRBJ2-7; a possible D gene is TRBD1 (5 bases). Trimming pared 2 bases from V and 0 bases from J, leaving 9 bases between. The germline V gene has CDR1 SGHDT and CDR2 YYEEEE. The CDR3 consists of 14 residues. CDR3 sequence: CASSFYRSSYEQYF. The CDR3, as DNA: TGTGCCAGCAGCTTTTACAGGAGCTCCTACGAGCAGTACTTC.

This clonotype was counted only a few times. This chain links TRBV5-5 with TRBJ2-7, with D possibly TRBD2 on 5 matching bases. The germline gives CDR1 SGHKS, CDR2 YYEKEE (reference sequence). With 2 bases removed from V and 6 bases from J, the gap between germline ends came to 12 bases. The CDR3 extends over 13 amino acids. This CDR3 reads CASSLNSGSEQYF. The CDR3 nucleotides are TGTGCCAGCAGCTTAAACAGCGGCTCCGAGCAGTACTTC. The whole variable domain, remainder taken from reference TRBV5-5 and TRBJ2-7, is DAGVTQSPTHLIKTRGQQVTLRCSPISGHKSVSWYQQVLGQGPQFIFQYYEKEERGRGNFPDRFSARQFPNYSSELNVNALLLGDSALYLCASSLNSGSEQYFGPGTRLTVT.

The rearrangement links TRBV20-1 to TRBJ1-1, with D possibly being TRBD1 (6 bases). The ends were cut back, 6 bases at V and 5 bases at J, with 10 bases in the middle. Germline loops: CDR1 DFQATT, CDR2 SNEGSKA (reference sequence). The CDR3 runs 11 residues. CDR3 amino acids: CSAAQGTEAFF. The CDR3 bases are TGCAGTGCGGCCCAGGGGACTGAAGCTTTCTTT.

This clonotype was detected ten times or more. The chain joins TRBV29-1 to TRBJ1-5, with a tentative D call TRBD1 (5 bases). Germline V gene sequence: CDR1 SQVTM, CDR2 ANQGSEA. The CDR3 has 14 residues. V dropped 4 bases and J dropped 3 bases, with 13 bases sitting between them. In nucleotides, the CDR3 is TGCAGCGTTGGATCTGGGGGTGCCAATCAGCCCCAGCATTTT. Translated, it gives CSVGSGGANQPQHF.

This clonotype occurred many times. The chain uses TRBV29-1 and TRBJ2-3, with 9 bases matching TRBD1. Germline V lookup: CDR1 SQVTM, CDR2 ANQGSEA. Unmatched junction bases numbered 12, after V lost 4 bases and J lost 4 bases. The CDR3 runs 16 residues. The CDR3 spells CSVGALQGAASDTQYF. The CDR3 region has the DNA TGCAGCGTTGGAGCCCTACAGGGGGCCGCGTCAGATACGCAGTATTTT.

There are a few counts of this clonotype. This sequence joins TRBV6-1 and TRBJ1-6; 9 positions agree with TRBD1. Per the germline V gene, CDR1 is MNHNS and CDR2 is SASEGT. The J segment lost 8 bases and the V segment lost 6 bases, leaving 8 bases of the junction unmatched. CDR3 length: 15 amino acids. The CDR3 loop reads CASSRTGGLDSPLHF. The DNA for the CDR3 is TGTGCCAGCAGCCGCACAGGGGGCCTAGATTCACCCCTCCACTTT.

This clonotype has more than one count but fewer than ten. The V and J genes are TRBV28 and TRBJ2-1; D is perhaps TRBD1 or TRBD2 (5 bases each). The CDR3 has 13 amino acids. Germline-derived CDR1 and CDR2 are MDHEN and SYDVKM. V lost 6 bases to trimming and J lost 13 bases, with 19 bases between them. CDR3 protein: CASRIIRDHLQFF. CDR3 bases: TGTGCCAGCAGAATAATCCGGGACCATCTCCAGTTCTTC.

This clonotype was recorded a few times. The V gene is TRBV10-2, the J gene TRBJ2-2, with D tentatively TRBD2 (5 bases). V was shortened by 7 bases and J by 4 bases, with 13 bases between the two germline ends. In germline, CDR1 is WSHSY, CDR2 SAAADI. This CDR3 is built from 14 residues. The CDR3 is CASKVEGITGELFF. CDR3 DNA: TGCGCCAGCAAGGTAGAGGGAATCACCGGGGAGCTGTTTTTT.

This clonotype was detected only a few times. The CDR3 loop is CASSWTGGGGALHF. The CDR3 DNA reads TGTGCCAGCAGCTGGACAGGGGGAGGTGGAGCCCTCCACTTT. The gene calls are TRBV5-6 and TRBJ1-6; TRBD1 aligns across 10 bases. V dropped 3 bases and J dropped 14; count of bases not matched to a gene: 8. The CDR3 is 14 residues long. Per germline, CDR1 SGHDT and CDR2 YYEEEE.

This clonotype was counted between two and nine times. This chain connects TRBV20-1 to TRBJ2-5; possibly TRBD1 or TRBD2 for D (6 bases each). Trimming pared 6 bases from V and 5 bases from J, leaving 16 bases between. The CDR3 loop spans 13 amino acids. Germline lookup yields CDR1 DFQATT and CDR2 SNEGSKA (reference sequence). As DNA, the CDR3 is TGCAGTGCAACCCAAGGGGGAGGCGAGACCCAGTACTTC. This sequence encodes CSATQGGGETQYF.

The rearrangement uses TRBV6-1 and TRBJ1-6, with D possibly being TRBD1 (6 bases). This CDR3 has 15 residues. The germline V gene encodes CDR1 MNHNS and CDR2 SASEGT. V dropped 5 bases and J dropped 6 bases, with 14 bases sitting between them. The CDR3 sequence is CASSREGQPNSPLHF. The CDR3 DNA sequence: TGTGCCAGCAGTCGAGAAGGACAGCCTAATTCACCCCTCCACTTT.